Reported below is one T cell receptor beta chain. What antigen it recognizes has not been identified. No base quality information exists; no much larger clone differs at one position. This entry belongs to a study of siplizumab effects on memory and regulatory T cells (dated by TCRdb to between 2017 and 2020). Turning to the overall study: The effect of the anti-CD2 antibody siplizumab on alloreactive T-cell subsets was examined in allogeneic mixed lymphocyte reactions constructed from human PBMCs.

In addition, sequencing in three donor pairs included unstimulated CD8+ effector memory subsets alongside CD4+ naive, CD8+ naive, CD8+ TEMRA and CD4+ memory subsets. Sorted unstimulated T cells and proliferating T cells recovered from mixed lymphocyte reactions underwent TCRbeta CDR3 sequencing. Fresh whole blood from fewer than 11 HLA-typed healthy donors was used as the source from which PBMCs were isolated. Results the study describes overall, beyond this receptor: No functional confirmation was obtained for the suppressive function of proliferating Tregs from siplizumab cultures. Because sequences at frequencies below about 10^-5 were poorly captured, only a minor fraction of alloreactive clones could be mapped back to unstimulated subsets. Greater diversity appeared to be present in unstimulated naive T cells than in memory T cells, and a substantial contribution to the alloresponse seemed to be made by naive cells. Siplizumab significantly lowered the cumulative frequency of alloreactive sequences that could be traced to unstimulated CD4+ memory T cells. Of the alloreactive CD4+ clones that could be mapped, the Treg-derived share averaged 68.8% with siplizumab compared with 25% to 30% in control reactions. A naive or memory phenotype could not be assigned to roughly 80-96% of proliferating CD4+ or CD8+ clones.

For CDR1 and CDR2, the germline V gene lists SGHDT and YYEEEE. Including the terminal cysteine and phenylalanine, the CDR3 comprises 14 residues. Only the CDR3 DNA stays, 42 bases, in frame from base 1. Cut back by 5 bases and 5 bases, the V and J ends lie 13 bases apart. The method behind the library was the immunoSEQ multiplex PCR assay. Around 94,000 TCR templates per sample were assayed on the deep sequencing platform. Genomic DNA extracted from sorted T cells was used for TCRbeta CDR3 sequencing. Concerning the study's data processing: The R programming language was used for the clonal analysis of the TCRbeta CDR3 data. Alloreactive CD4+ and CD8+ clones were defined by comparing unstimulated samples with post-reaction CFSE-low samples. Alloreactive CD4+ clones were assigned to regulatory or non-regulatory origin by matching sequences to sorted unstimulated Treg and non-Treg repertoires. As stored in TCRdb, this immuneACCESS dataset retains in-frame rearrangements with V and J assigned. A fraction of the clones does not appear; measured against another copy, unresolved V genes explain less than half of the discrepancy, and the remainder lacks a known reason. V, J and clone size were drawn from that table, and D and trimming were deduced from the DNA. Counted in this sample were just over 8,500 clones; nearly 70% of them appeared once. Of the sample, 67% is held by the ten largest clones.

This receptor chain uses TRBV5-6 and TRBJ1-4; TRBD1 could be the D gene, as 6 bases match. This clonotype was obtained from a human donor in good health. The source material was effector memory CD8+ T cells sorted from blood. What this sample's cell subset or site label stands for: unstimulated CD8+ effector memory T cells. The CDR3 reads CASSPGRGNEKLFF. At the DNA level, the sequence is TGTGCCAGCAGTCCCGGGAGGGGGAATGAAAAACTGTTTTTT.